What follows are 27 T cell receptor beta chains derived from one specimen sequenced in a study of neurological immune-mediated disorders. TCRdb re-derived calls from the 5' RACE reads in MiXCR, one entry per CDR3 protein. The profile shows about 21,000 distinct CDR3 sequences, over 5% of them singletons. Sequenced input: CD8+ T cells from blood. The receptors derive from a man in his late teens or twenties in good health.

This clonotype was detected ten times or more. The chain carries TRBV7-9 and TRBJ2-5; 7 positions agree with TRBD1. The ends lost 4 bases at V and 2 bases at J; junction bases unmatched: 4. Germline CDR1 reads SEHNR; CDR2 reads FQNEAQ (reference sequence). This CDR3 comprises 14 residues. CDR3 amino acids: CASSYSGGQETQYF. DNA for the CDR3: TGTGCCAGCAGCTACTCAGGGGGACAAGAGACCCAGTACTTC. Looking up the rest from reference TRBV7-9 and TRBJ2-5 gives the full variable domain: DTGVSQNPRHKITKRGQNVTFRCDPISEHNRLYWYRQTLGQGPEFLTYFQNEAQLEKSRLLSDRFSAERPKGSFSTLEIQRTEQGDSAMYLCASSYSGGQETQYFGPGTRLLVL.

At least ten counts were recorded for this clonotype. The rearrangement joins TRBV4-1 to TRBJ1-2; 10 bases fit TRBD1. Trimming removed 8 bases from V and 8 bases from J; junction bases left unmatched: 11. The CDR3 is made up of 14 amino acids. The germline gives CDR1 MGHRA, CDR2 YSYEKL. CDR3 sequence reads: CASSETGGAGGYTF. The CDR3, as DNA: TGCGCCAGCTCAGAGACAGGGGGCGCCGGGGGCTACACCTTC.

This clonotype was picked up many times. The CDR3 reads CASTLTGGGSGNTIYF. For the CDR3, the DNA is TGTGCCAGCACCTTGACAGGGGGCGGATCTGGAAACACCATATATTTT. This chain connects TRBV6-5 to TRBJ1-3, with TRBD1 identical over 10 bases. Germline CDR1 and CDR2: MNHEY and SVGAGI. The V gene end was trimmed by 7 bases and the J gene end by 1 base; junction bases not matched to a gene: 7. CDR3 length: 16 residues.

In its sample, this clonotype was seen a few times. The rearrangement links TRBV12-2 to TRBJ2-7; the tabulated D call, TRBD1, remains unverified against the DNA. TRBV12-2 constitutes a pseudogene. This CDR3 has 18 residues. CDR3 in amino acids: CASRFYSLGTPPAYEQYF. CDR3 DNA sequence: TGTGCAAGTCGCTTTTATAGCCTCGGGACACCTCCCGCCTACGAGCAGTACTTC.

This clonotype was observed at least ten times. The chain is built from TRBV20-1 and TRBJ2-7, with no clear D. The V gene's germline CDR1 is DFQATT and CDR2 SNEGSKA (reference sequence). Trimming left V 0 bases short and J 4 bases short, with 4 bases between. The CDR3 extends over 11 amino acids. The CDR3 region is CSARERYEQYF. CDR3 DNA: TGCAGTGCTAGAGAGAGGTACGAGCAGTACTTC.

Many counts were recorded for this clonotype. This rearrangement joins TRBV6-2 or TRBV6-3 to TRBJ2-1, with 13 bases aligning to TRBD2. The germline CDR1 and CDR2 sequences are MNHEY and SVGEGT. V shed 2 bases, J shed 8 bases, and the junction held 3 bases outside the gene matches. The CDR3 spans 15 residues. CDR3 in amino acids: CASSYATSGGDEQFF. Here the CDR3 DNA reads TGTGCCAGCAGTTACGCCACTAGCGGGGGGGATGAGCAGTTCTTC.

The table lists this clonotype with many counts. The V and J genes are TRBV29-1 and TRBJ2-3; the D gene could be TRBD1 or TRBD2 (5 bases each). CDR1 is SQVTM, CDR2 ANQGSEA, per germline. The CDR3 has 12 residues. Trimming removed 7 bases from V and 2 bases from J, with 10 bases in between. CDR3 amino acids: CSATGTTDTQYF. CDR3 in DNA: TGCAGCGCAACCGGGACCACAGATACGCAGTATTTT.

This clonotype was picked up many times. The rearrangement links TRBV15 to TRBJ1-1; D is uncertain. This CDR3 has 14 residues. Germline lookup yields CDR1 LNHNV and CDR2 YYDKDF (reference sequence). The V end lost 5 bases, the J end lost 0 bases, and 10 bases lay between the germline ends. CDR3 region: CATSAVFMNTEAFF. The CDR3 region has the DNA TGTGCCACCAGCGCAGTCTTCATGAACACTGAAGCTTTCTTT.

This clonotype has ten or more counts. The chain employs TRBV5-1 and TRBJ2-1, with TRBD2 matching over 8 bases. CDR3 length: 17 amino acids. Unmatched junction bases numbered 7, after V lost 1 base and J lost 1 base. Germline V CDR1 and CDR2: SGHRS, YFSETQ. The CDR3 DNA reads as TGCGCCAGCAGCTTGCGGGGGGGTCTCTCGTCCTACAATGAGCAGTTCTTC. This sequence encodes CASSLRGGLSSYNEQFF.

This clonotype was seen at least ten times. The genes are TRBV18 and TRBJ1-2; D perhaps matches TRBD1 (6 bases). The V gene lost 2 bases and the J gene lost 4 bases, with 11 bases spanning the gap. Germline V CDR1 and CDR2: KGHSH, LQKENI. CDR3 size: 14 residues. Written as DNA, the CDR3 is TGTGCCAGCTCACCAGGGGGCTACGGCTATGGCTACACCTTC. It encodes CASSPGGYGYGYTF.

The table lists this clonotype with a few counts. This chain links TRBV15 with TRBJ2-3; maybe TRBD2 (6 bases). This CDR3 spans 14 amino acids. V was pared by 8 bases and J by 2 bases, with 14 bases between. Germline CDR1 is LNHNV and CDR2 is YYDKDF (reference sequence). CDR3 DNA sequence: TGTGCCACCTACACGGGGGATTCCACAGATACGCAGTATTTT. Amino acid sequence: CATYTGDSTDTQYF.

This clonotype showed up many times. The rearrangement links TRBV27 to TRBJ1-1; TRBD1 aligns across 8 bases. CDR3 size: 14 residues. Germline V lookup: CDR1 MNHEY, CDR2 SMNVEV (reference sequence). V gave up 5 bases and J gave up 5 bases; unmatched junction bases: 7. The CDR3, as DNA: TGTGCCAGCAGTCTGTATACAGGGGGAACTGAAGCTTTCTTT. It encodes CASSLYTGGTEAFF.

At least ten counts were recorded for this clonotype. The CDR3 spells CASSLSGLETGNQPQHF. The CDR3 bases are TGCGCCAGCAGCTTGTCTGGGTTGGAGACGGGCAATCAGCCCCAGCATTTT. The chain uses TRBV5-1 and TRBJ1-5, with no clear D. Germline loops: CDR1 SGHRS, CDR2 YFSETQ. This CDR3 has 17 amino acids. The V and J ends lost 1 base and 2 bases respectively, with 16 bases between them.

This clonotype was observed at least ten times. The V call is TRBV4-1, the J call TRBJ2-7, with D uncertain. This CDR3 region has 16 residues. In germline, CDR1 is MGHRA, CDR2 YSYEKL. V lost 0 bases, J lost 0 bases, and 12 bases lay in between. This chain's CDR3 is CASSQEPRPSSYEQYF. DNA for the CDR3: TGCGCCAGCAGCCAAGAACCTAGACCTAGCTCCTACGAGCAGTACTTC.

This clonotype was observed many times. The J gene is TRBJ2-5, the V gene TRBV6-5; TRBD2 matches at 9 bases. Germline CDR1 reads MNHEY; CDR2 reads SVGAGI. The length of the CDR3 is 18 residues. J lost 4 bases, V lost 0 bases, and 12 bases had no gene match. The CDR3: CASSYSGGGAFVGETQYF. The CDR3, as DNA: TGTGCCAGCAGTTACTCAGGCGGGGGGGCATTTGTAGGAGAGACCCAGTACTTC.

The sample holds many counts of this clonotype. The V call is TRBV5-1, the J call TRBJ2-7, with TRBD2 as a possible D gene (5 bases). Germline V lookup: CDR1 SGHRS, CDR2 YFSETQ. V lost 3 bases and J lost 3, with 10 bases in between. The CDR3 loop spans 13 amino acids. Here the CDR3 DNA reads TGCGCCAGCAGCTCCCGGGATCACTACGAGCAGTACTTC. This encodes CASSSRDHYEQYF.

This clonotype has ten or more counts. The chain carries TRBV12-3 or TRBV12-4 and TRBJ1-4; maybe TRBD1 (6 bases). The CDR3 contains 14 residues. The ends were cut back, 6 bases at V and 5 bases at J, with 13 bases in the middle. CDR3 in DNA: TGTGCCAGCAGATCACCCGGGGGCAATGAAAAACTGTTTTTT. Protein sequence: CASRSPGGNEKLFF.

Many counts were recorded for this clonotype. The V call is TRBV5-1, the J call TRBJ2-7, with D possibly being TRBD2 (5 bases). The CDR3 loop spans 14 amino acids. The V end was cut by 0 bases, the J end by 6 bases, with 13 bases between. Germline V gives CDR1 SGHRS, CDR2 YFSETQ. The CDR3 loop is CASSLAGGRSEQYF. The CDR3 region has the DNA TGCGCCAGCAGCTTGGCAGGTGGGAGAAGCGAGCAGTACTTC.

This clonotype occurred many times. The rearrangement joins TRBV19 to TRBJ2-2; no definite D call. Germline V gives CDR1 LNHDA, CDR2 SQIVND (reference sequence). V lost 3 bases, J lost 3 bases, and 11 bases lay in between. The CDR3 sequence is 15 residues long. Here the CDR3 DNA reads TGTGCCAGTAGTATCTTAGACGTACACACCGGGGAGCTGTTTTTT. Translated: CASSILDVHTGELFF.

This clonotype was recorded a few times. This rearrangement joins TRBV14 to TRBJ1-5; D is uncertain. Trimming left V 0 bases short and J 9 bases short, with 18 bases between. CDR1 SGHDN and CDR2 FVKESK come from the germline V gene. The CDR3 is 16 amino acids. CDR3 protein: CASSQDLGGGSGPQHF. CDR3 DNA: TGTGCCAGCAGCCAAGATCTAGGAGGAGGCTCCGGGCCCCAGCATTTT. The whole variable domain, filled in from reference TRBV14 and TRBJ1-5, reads EAGVTQFPSHSVIEKGQTVTLRCDPISGHDNLYWYRRVMGKEIKFLLHFVKESKQDESGMPNNRFLAERTGGTYSTLKVQPAELEDSGVYFCASSQDLGGGSGPQHFGDGTRLSIL.

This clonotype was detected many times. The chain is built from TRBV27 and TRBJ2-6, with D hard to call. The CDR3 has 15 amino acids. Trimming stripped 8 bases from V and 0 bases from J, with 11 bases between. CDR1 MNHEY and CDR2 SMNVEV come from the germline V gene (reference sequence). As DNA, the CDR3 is TGTGCCAGCGGTCTCATGAGCTCTGGGGCCAACGTCCTGACTTTC. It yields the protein CASGLMSSGANVLTF.

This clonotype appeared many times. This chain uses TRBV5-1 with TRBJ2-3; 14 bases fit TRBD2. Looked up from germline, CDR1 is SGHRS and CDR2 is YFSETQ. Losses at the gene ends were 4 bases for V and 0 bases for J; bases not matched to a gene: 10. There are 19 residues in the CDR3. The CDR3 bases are TGCGCCAGCAGCCTCGGCTACGGGACTAGCGGGGGCAGCACAGATACGCAGTATTTT. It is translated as CASSLGYGTSGGSTDTQYF.

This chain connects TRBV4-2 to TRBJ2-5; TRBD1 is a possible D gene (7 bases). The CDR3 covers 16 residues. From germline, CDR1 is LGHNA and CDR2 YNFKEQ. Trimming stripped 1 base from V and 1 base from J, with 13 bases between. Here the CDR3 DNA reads TGTGCCAGCAGCCAAGGCTCAGGGGGGCTCCAAGAGACCCAGTACTTC. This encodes CASSQGSGGLQETQYF.

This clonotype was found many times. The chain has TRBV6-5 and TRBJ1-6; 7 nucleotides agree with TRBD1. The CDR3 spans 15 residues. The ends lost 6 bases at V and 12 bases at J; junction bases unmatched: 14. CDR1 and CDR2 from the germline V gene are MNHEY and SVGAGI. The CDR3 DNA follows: TGTGCCAGCAGGTTTCTACGGACAGGCGTCGTACCCCTCCACTTT. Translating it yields CASRFLRTGVVPLHF.

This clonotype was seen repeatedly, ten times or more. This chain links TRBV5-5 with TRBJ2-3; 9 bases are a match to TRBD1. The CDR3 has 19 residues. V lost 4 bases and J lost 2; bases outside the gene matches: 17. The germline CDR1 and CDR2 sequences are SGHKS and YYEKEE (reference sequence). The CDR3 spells CASSTRALVGQGFTDTQYF. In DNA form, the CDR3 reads TGTGCCAGCAGCACGAGGGCCTTAGTCGGACAGGGGTTCACAGATACGCAGTATTTT.

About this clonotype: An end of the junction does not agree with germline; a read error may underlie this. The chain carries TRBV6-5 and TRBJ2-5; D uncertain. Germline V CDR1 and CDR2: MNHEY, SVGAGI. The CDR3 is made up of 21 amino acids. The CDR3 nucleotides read TGTGCCAGCAGTTACCGACCTCGGCACTCAACCCAAGTGGGGTACCAACAGACCCAGTACTTC. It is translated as CASSYRPRHSTQVGYQQTQYF.

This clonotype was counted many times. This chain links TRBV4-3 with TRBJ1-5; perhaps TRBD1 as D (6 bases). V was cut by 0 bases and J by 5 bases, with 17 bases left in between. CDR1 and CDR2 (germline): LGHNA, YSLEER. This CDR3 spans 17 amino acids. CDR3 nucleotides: TGCGCCAGCAGCCAAGATCCCCACGGGACACAAGATCAGCCCCAGCATTTT. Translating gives CASSQDPHGTQDQPQHF.